This note documents a single TCR beta chain sequence. Its antigen is unknown. The sample comes from a study of cytomegalovirus exposure and HLA in healthy donors. Study observations and caveats: Among the most significant clusters, several appeared linked to common viral pathogens in a later analysis. HLA restriction was apparent for most CMV-associated TCR beta chains in a later analysis.

V lost 0 bases and J lost 1, with 6 bases in between. Germline loops: CDR1 MNHNY, CDR2 SVGAGI (reference sequence). CDR3 size: 14 residues. With 60 Vbeta and 13 Jbeta primers, the PCR was carried out. Using immunoSEQ multiplex PCR, the repertoire was profiled, and TCRdb retains in-frame clones only, with some absent. The profile shows some 250,000 clones, roughly 82% of them singletons. The rearrangement links TRBV6-6 to TRBJ1-1; no reliable D call. Sample: PBMCs. This TCR was recovered from a woman aged 40 to 50 in good health and CMV-seropositive. CDR3 region: CASSYSRKNTEAFF. In DNA, the CDR3 is TGTGCCAGCAGTTACTCGCGCAAGAACACTGAAGCTTTCTTT.